The 21 T cell receptor beta chains below were found in one sample sequenced in a study of T cell responses to AZD1222 COVID-19 vaccine. Sequenced by immunoSEQ multiplex PCR; TCRdb stores in-frame clones only, minus some. The sample holds about 180,000 clones, about 90% seen once. The sample consisted of peripheral blood, taken on day 0 of AZD1222 vaccination. The receptors stem from an adult in good health.

This chain links TRBV5-1 with TRBJ2-3, with D perhaps matching TRBD1 or TRBD2 (5 bases each). The CDR3 is made up of 16 amino acids. Trimming removed 3 bases at V and 2 bases at J, with 16 bases between. Per the germline V gene, CDR1 is SGHRS and CDR2 is YFSETQ. The CDR3 here is CASSSLRGSSTDTQYF. The CDR3 DNA reads as TGCGCCAGCAGCTCCCTGAGGGGTTCCTCCACAGATACGCAGTATTTT.

The CDR3 sequence: CASSQVEWNSPLHF. DNA for the CDR3: TGTGCCAGCAGCCAAGTGGAGTGGAATTCACCCCTCCACTTT. The chain links TRBV7-9 to TRBJ1-6; D is ambiguous. Trimming left V 5 bases short and J 7 bases short, with 12 bases between. The V gene's germline CDR1 is SEHNR and CDR2 FQNEAQ (reference sequence). This CDR3 contains 14 residues.

V usage is TRBV19 and J usage is TRBJ2-2, with D perhaps TRBD1 or TRBD2 (5 bases each). Trimming removed 3 bases at V and 4 bases at J, with 9 bases between. The CDR3 has 14 amino acids. Germline V gene data show CDR1 as LNHDA and CDR2 as SQIVND (reference sequence). CDR3 in DNA: TGTGCCAGTAGTATTGGGACGGGCACCGGGGAGCTGTTTTTT. Translation gives CASSIGTGTGELFF.

The chain carries TRBV28 and TRBJ1-2; D is possibly TRBD1 (5 bases). CDR1 is MDHEN, CDR2 SYDVKM, per germline. The CDR3 is 13 residues long. The ends were cut back, 8 bases at V and 8 bases at J, with 18 bases in the middle. CDR3 amino acids: CASSGAGDSGYTF. The DNA for the CDR3 is TGTGCCAGCTCCGGGGCGGGGGACTCGGGCTACACCTTC.

The chain carries TRBV5-5 and TRBJ1-1, with no clear D. Trimming shortened V by 1 base and J by 1 base, and 5 bases separated the two germline ends. There are 13 residues in the CDR3. Germline V gene sequence: CDR1 SGHKS, CDR2 YYEKEE (reference sequence). DNA for the CDR3: TGTGCCAGCAGCTTGAAAGAGAACACTGAAGCTTTCTTT. It is translated as CASSLKENTEAFF.

V is TRBV4-3 and J is TRBJ1-5; possibly TRBD1 for D (6 bases). The V gene lost 5 bases and the J gene lost 1 base, with 21 bases spanning the gap. CDR1 and CDR2 (germline): LGHNA, YSLEER. The CDR3 totals 18 residues. CDR3 residues: CASSARGGKGESNQPQHF. As DNA, the CDR3 is TGCGCCAGCAGCGCAAGGGGGGGGAAGGGTGAGAGCAATCAGCCCCAGCATTTT.

V gene TRBV11-2 combines with J gene TRBJ2-3, with 8 bases aligning to TRBD2. V lost 3 bases, J lost 8 bases, and 7 bases stayed unmatched. The germline CDR1 and CDR2 sequences are SGHAT and FQNNGV. The CDR3 has 14 amino acids. CDR3 coding DNA: TGTGCCAGCAGCTTCGGGGGGGAGGCTGGTACGCAGTATTTT. Its translation: CASSFGGEAGTQYF.

The rearrangement joins TRBV9 to TRBJ2-2, with TRBD2 matching 8 bases. Unmatched junction bases numbered 8, after V lost 4 bases and J lost 3 bases. Germline V gene sequence: CDR1 SGDLS, CDR2 YYNGEE. The CDR3 length is 16 residues. CDR3 sequence (DNA): TGTGCCAGCAGCTCTCCCCGGGGGGGGTACACCGGGGAGCTGTTTTTT. It yields the protein CASSSPRGGYTGELFF.

The chain has TRBV25-1 and TRBJ1-3, with D tentatively TRBD1 (6 bases). Germline V CDR1 and CDR2: MGHDK, SYGVNS. This CDR3 is built from 14 residues. The ends were cut back, 4 bases at V and 2 bases at J, with 9 bases in the middle. CDR3 sequence (DNA): TGTGCCAGCAGTGCTCCAGGGGCTGGAAACACCATATATTTT. Translated: CASSAPGAGNTIYF. The full variable domain, completed using reference TRBV25-1 and TRBJ1-3, is EADIYQTPRYLVIGTGKKITLECSQTMGHDKMYWYQQDPGMELHLIHYSYGVNSTEKGDLSSESTVSRIRTEHFPLTLESARPSHTSQYLCASSAPGAGNTIYFGEGSWLTVV.

This clone was recorded a few times. This chain uses TRBV2 with TRBJ2-7; a weak D match, TRBD1 (5 bases). The ends were cut back, 3 bases at V and 7 bases at J, with 13 bases in the middle. Per the germline V gene, CDR1 is SNHLY and CDR2 is FYNNEI. The CDR3 length is 13 residues. The CDR3 loop reads CASSDRGIGEQYF. CDR3 nucleotides: TGTGCCAGCAGTGATAGGGGAATAGGTGAGCAGTACTTC. The full variable domain, with the rest looked up from reference TRBV2 and TRBJ2-7, is EPEVTQTPSHQVTQMGQEVILRCVPISNHLYFYWYRQILGQKVEFLVSFYNNEISEKSEIFDDQFSVERPDGSNFTLKIRSTKLEDSAMYFCASSDRGIGEQYFGPGTRLTVT.

The rearrangement joins TRBV6-5 to TRBJ1-1; D call uncertain. The V end lost 6 bases, the J end lost 3 bases, and 17 bases lay between the germline ends. Germline CDR1 is MNHEY and CDR2 is SVGAGI. This CDR3 is 15 amino acids long. In nucleotides, the CDR3 is TGTGCCAGCAGCCGACGCGTCCTTGGATACACTGAAGCTTTCTTT. It encodes CASSRRVLGYTEAFF.

The V gene is TRBV5-1, the J gene TRBJ1-1, with unresolved D. V lost 2 bases, J lost 0 bases, and 11 bases lay in between. This CDR3 is 15 amino acids long. Germline CDR1 SGHRS, CDR2 YFSETQ. As DNA, the CDR3 is TGCGCCAGCAGCTTAGGAAGGTCAGTGAACACTGAAGCTTTCTTT. Its translation: CASSLGRSVNTEAFF.

Details on this clone: The junction differs from germline at one of its ends, possibly a read error. The gene calls are TRBV19 and TRBJ1-6; D gene uncertain. The CDR3 is 16 amino acids. CDR1 and CDR2 from the germline V gene are LNHDA and SQIVND (reference sequence). CDR3 bases: TGTGCCAGTAGTAGTTCCGGACTCTCCTCTAATTCACCCCTCCACTTT. Its protein product is CASSSSGLSSNSPLHF.

The chain has TRBV10-2 and TRBJ2-2; 7 positions match TRBD2. Germline-derived CDR1 and CDR2 are WSHSY and SAAADI. With V trimmed by 2 bases and J by 1 base, 4 bases remained unmatched. CDR3 size: 16 residues. Here the CDR3 reads CASSEILAVNTGELFF. CDR3 nucleotide sequence: TGCGCCAGCAGTGAGATTCTAGCGGTGAACACCGGGGAGCTGTTTTTT.

The J gene is TRBJ2-7, the V gene TRBV5-5; D tentatively reads TRBD1 or TRBD2 (6 bases each). V was clipped by 0 bases and J by 6 bases, with 7 bases between them. Germline V gene sequence: CDR1 SGHKS, CDR2 YYEKEE (reference sequence). The CDR3 totals 12 residues. The CDR3 nucleotides are TGTGCCAGCAGCTTGGCGGGGGCCGAGCAGTACTTC. Protein product: CASSLAGAEQYF.

This rearrangement joins TRBV18 to TRBJ1-5; tentative D call: TRBD1 (5 bases). Trimming cost V 6 bases and J 0 bases, with 12 bases left between them. CDR1 and CDR2 from the germline V gene are KGHSH and LQKENI. This CDR3 is built from 15 residues. CDR3 in amino acids: CASSLMTDSNQPQHF. In nucleotides, the CDR3 is TGTGCCAGCTCCCTTATGACAGATAGCAATCAGCCCCAGCATTTT.

V is TRBV5-1 and J is TRBJ1-1; maybe TRBD1 (6 bases). V gave up 3 bases and J gave up 8 bases, with 11 bases separating them. Germline lookup yields CDR1 SGHRS and CDR2 YFSETQ. The CDR3 totals 12 residues. In DNA form, the CDR3 reads TGCGCCAGCAGCTCAGGGGCCTCGGAAGCTTTCTTT. Translated, it gives CASSSGASEAFF.

This sequence joins TRBV6-5 and TRBJ2-5; 9 bases map to TRBD1. Germline loops: CDR1 MNHEY, CDR2 SVGAGI. The CDR3 is 15 amino acids. The J segment lost 2 bases and the V segment lost 1 base, leaving 2 bases of the junction unmatched. The CDR3, as DNA: TGTGCCAGCAGTTACTTCGGGACAGGGCAAGAGACCCAGTACTTC. Protein: CASSYFGTGQETQYF.

The chain has TRBV28 and TRBJ2-7; 9 bases line up with TRBD1. The J segment lost 6 bases and the V segment lost 6 bases, leaving 12 bases of the junction unmatched. Germline lookup yields CDR1 MDHEN and CDR2 SYDVKM. This CDR3 has 15 amino acids. CDR3 sequence reads: CASSPRVQGALEQYF. The CDR3 nucleotides are TGTGCCAGCAGCCCCAGGGTACAGGGGGCCCTCGAGCAGTACTTC.

This chain uses TRBV11-2 with TRBJ2-3; 9 bases map to TRBD1. The CDR3 consists of 18 residues. The ends lost 2 bases at V and 3 bases at J; junction bases unmatched: 12. Looked up from germline, CDR1 is SGHAT and CDR2 is FQNNGV. The CDR3 sequence: CASSLLPVTGGGTDTQYF. The CDR3 DNA is TGTGCCAGCAGCTTACTACCAGTTACAGGGGGCGGAACAGATACGCAGTATTTT.

V usage is TRBV5-6 and J usage is TRBJ1-1; TRBD1 might be the D (5 bases). Germline V gene sequence: CDR1 SGHDT, CDR2 YYEEEE. The CDR3 runs 14 residues. Trimming removed 0 bases from V and 5 bases from J, with 11 bases in between. The CDR3 loop reads CASSLVGDVTEAFF. The CDR3 nucleotides read TGTGCCAGCAGCTTGGTGGGGGATGTAACTGAAGCTTTCTTT.